The following is a T cell receptor beta chain sequence with its context. Its antigen is undetermined. Repertoires were generated with immunoSEQ multiplex PCR, while TCRdb's copy carries only in-frame clones and drops some. The sample includes about 67,000 clones, more than 75% of them seen just once. This entry belongs to a study of PD-1 blockade in mismatch repair-deficient tumors. General observations from the study: Rapid post-treatment expansion, then contraction, generally preceding radiologic response, marked tumor-resident clones.

V lost 4 bases and J lost 1, with 11 bases in between. The CDR3 runs to 14 residues. Germline values: CDR1 SGHNT, CDR2 YYREEE (reference sequence). Every patient had mismatch repair deficiency by PCR or immunohistochemistry. TCRs were sequenced from a few patients responding to pembrolizumab. The TCR sequence derives from an adult with mismatch repair-deficient cancer. Sequenced here: peripheral blood, sampled 2 weeks after starting pembrolizumab. The rearrangement links TRBV5-4 to TRBJ1-1; D ambiguous. The CDR3 sequence: CASSRRGPNTEAFF. The CDR3 DNA reads TGTGCCAGCAGCCGGAGAGGTCCGAACACTGAAGCTTTCTTT.